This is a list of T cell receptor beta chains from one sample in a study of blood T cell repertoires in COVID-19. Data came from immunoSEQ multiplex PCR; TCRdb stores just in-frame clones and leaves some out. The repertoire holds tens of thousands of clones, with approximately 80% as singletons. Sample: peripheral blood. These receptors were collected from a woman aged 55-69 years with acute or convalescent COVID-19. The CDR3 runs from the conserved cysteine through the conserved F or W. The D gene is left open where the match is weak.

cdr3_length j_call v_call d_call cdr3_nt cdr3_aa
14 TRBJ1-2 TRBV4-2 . TGTGCCAGCAGCCACCCTTCGGAGACAGGAGGCTACACCTTC CASSHPSETGGYTF
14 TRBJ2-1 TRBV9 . TGTGCCAGCAGCGTAGGGTTAGCGGATAATGAGCAGTTCTTC CASSVGLADNEQFF
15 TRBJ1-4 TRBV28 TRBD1 TGTGCCAGCAGTTCCTGGGACAGGGCAAATGAAAAACTGTTTTTT CASSSWDRANEKLFF
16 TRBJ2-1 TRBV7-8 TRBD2 TGTGCCAGCAGCCTACTTAGCGGGAGGGCTAACAATGAGCAGTTCTTC CASSLLSGRANNEQFF
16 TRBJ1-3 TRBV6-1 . TGTGCCAGCAGTGAATGGGGGGAGAGGGCTGGAAACACCATATATTTT CASSEWGERAGNTIYF
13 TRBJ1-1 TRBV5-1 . TGCGCCAGCAGCTTGGCAGGGGTCACTGAAGCTTTCTTT CASSLAGVTEAFF
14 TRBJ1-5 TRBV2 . TGTGCCAGCAGTGAATGGACTGATAATCAGCCCCAGCATTTT CASSEWTDNQPQHF
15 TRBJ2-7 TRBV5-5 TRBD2 TGTGCCAGCAGCCCCATAGCGGGGAACTCCTACGAGCAGTACTTC CASSPIAGNSYEQYF
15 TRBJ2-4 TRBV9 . TGTGCCAGCAGCGTTCAAGGGGGAACCAAAAACATTCAGTACTTC CASSVQGGTKNIQYF
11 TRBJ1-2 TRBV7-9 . TGTGCTTTATACGGGGGATATGGCTACACCTTC CALYGGYGYTF
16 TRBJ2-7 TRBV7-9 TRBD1 TGTGCCAGCAGCTCAGGGATCGGGGACAGCCCCTACGAGCAGTACTTC CASSSGIGDSPYEQYF
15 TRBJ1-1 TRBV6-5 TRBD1 TGTGCCAGCAGTTTCGGACAGGGCCGGAACACTGAAGCTTTCTTT CASSFGQGRNTEAFF
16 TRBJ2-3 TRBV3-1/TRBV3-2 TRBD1 TGTGCCAGCAGCCGCCAGACAGGGGTTAACACAGATACGCAGTATTTT CASSRQTGVNTDTQYF
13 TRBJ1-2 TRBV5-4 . TGTGCCAGCATGGCCCGGGTCGACTATGGCTACACCTTC CASMARVDYGYTF
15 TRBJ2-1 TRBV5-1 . TGCGCCAGCAGCTTGTCTAGGGGTTTGTACAATGAGCAGTTCTTC CASSLSRGLYNEQFF
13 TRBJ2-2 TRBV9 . TGTGCCAGCAGCGCCACAGGTCCCGGGGAGCTGTTTTTT CASSATGPGELFF
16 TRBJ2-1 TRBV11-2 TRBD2 TGTGCCAGCAGCTTAGAGGGCGGGAGCAATCTATATGAGCAGTTCTTC CASSLEGGSNLYEQFF
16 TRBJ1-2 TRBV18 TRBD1 TGTGCCAGCTCACCAGGACAGGGGAGCTACGGTCTAGGCTACACCTTC CASSPGQGSYGLGYTF
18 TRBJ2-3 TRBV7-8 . TGTGCCAGCAGCTTAAGAACCACGGGAGACGGCCGCACAGATACGCAGTATTTT CASSLRTTGDGRTDTQYF
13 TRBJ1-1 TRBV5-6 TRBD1 TGTGCCAGCAGGTTTACAGGGGGCACTGAAGCTTTCTTT CASRFTGGTEAFF
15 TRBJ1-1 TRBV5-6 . TGTGCCAGCAGCCACGAACAGGGATCGAAGACTGAAGCTTTCTTT CASSHEQGSKTEAFF
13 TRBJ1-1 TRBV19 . TGTGCCAGTAGTATAAAGGGGCAGGCTGAAGCTTTCTTT CASSIKGQAEAFF
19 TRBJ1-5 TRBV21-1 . . CASSKVGRGIPYSNQPQHF
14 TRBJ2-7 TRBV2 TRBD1 TGTGCCAGCGAGAACCAATTACAGGGGTACGAGCAGTACTTC CASENQLQGYEQYF
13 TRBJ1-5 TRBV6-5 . TGTGCCAGCAGTCTGACAGGTAATCAGCCCCAGCATTTT CASSLTGNQPQHF
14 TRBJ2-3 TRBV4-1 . TGCGCCAGCAGAACTAGCTCCAGCACAGATACGCAGTATTTT CASRTSSSTDTQYF
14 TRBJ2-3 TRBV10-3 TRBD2 TGTGCCGCCAAGACTAGCGGGATTTCAAATACGCAGTATTTT CAAKTSGISNTQYF
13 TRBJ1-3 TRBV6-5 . TGTGCCGGGAGTCCCCCTCTGGGAAACACCATATATTTT CAGSPPLGNTIYF
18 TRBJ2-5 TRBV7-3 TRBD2 TGTGCCAGCAGCCTGGGACTAGCGGGGGGGCCGGAGGTGGAGACCCAGTACTTC CASSLGLAGGPEVETQYF
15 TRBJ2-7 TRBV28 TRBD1 TGTGCCAGCAGTCGGACAGGGTCGGGCTCCTACGAGCAGTACTTC CASSRTGSGSYEQYF
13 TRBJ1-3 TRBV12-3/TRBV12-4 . TGTGCCAGCAGTTTCGGTTCTGGAAACACCATATATTTT CASSFGSGNTIYF